The rows below give T cell receptor beta chains drawn from one sample of a study of identical twins. Using its own MiXCR run on the 5' RACE reads, TCRdb lists one record per CDR3 protein. The table records more than 650,000 distinct CDR3 sequences, roughly 6.2% of them present only once. Sequenced input: naive T cells sorted from blood. The receptors stem from a man aged 18 to 29 in good health. Both conserved end residues are part of each CDR3. The order of the fields is V gene, D gene, clone size, J gene, CDR3 protein, CDR3 DNA. A D gene is named only where the DNA matches it firmly. A clone size is listed for some rows: how often the clone was seen (once, few, many), or a class if it is expanded.

>TRBV12-3/TRBV12-4|NA|many|TRBJ1-5
CASSLSENQPQHF
TGTGCCAGCAGTTTATCAGAAAATCAGCCCCAGCATTTT
>TRBV7-9|NA|many|TRBJ2-7
CASSEDRVREQYF
TGTGCCAGCAGCGAGGACAGAGTACGCGAGCAGTACTTC
>TRBV29-1|TRBD1|many|TRBJ1-2
CSAVTRDRETNYGYTF
TGCAGCGCCGTAACCCGGGACAGGGAAACTAACTATGGCTACACCTTC
>TRBV24-1|TRBD1|many|TRBJ1-2
CATSDSQGGYGYTF
TGTGCCACCAGTGACTCACAGGGGGGATATGGCTACACCTTC
>TRBV6-5|NA|many|TRBJ1-5
CASRTYGGGSQPQHF
TGTGCCAGCCGAACTTATGGGGGTGGCAGTCAGCCCCAGCATTTT
>TRBV5-1|NA|NA|TRBJ1-1
CASSYGVLMDTEAFF
TGCGCCAGCAGCTATGGGGTTCTCATGGACACTGAAGCTTTCTTT
>TRBV6-2/TRBV6-3|NA|few|TRBJ2-1
CASSPRPPYNEQFF
TGTGCCAGCTCACCTCGTCCCCCCTACAATGAGCAGTTCTTC
>TRBV27|NA|many|TRBJ1-2
CASSTAGAGYGYTF
TGTGCCAGCAGTACGGCCGGGGCAGGGTATGGCTACACCTTC
>TRBV12-3/TRBV12-4|TRBD2|NA|TRBJ2-7
CASSERGGRCYEQYF
TGTGCCAGCAGTGAGAGGGGCGGGAGGTGTTACGAGCAGTACTTC
>TRBV9|TRBD2|many|TRBJ2-2
CASSFQTTGGAGELFF
TGTGCCAGCAGCTTCCAAACCACGGGGGGGGCCGGGGAGCTGTTTTTT
>TRBV12-3/TRBV12-4|NA|many|TRBJ2-5
CASSPNTHDRSQETQYF
TGTGCCAGCAGTCCTAACACCCATGACAGAAGCCAAGAGACCCAGTACTTC
>TRBV14|NA|few|TRBJ2-2
CASSQMRYSRGELFF
TGTGCCAGCAGCCAAATGCGGTATTCGAGGGGGGAGCTGTTTTTT
>TRBV18|TRBD1|few|TRBJ1-4
CASSPGTGIVNEKLFF
TGTGCCAGCTCACCTGGGACAGGCATCGTTAATGAAAAACTGTTTTTT
>TRBV12-3/TRBV12-4|NA|few|TRBJ2-1
CASSLGNLLESEQFF
TGTGCCAGCAGTTTGGGTAATCTTCTAGAGAGTGAGCAGTTCTTC
>TRBV29-1|NA|many|TRBJ1-1
CSVDRVMNTEAFF
TGCAGCGTTGACAGGGTTATGAACACTGAAGCTTTCTTT
>TRBV6-6|NA|few|TRBJ1-5
CASRSDGDQPQHF
TGTGCCAGCAGATCGGACGGCGATCAGCCCCAGCATTTT
>TRBV5-1|NA|many|TRBJ2-7
CASSLTELTYEQYF
TGCGCCAGCAGCTTAACAGAGTTAACCTACGAGCAGTACTTC
>TRBV12-3/TRBV12-4|NA|many|TRBJ2-7
CASSEPGAYEQYF
TGTGCCAGCAGTGAACCAGGGGCCTACGAGCAGTACTTC
>TRBV15|NA|many|TRBJ2-2
CATSRQTGELFF
TGTGCCACCAGCAGACAGACCGGGGAGCTGTTTTTT
>TRBV7-6|TRBD1|few|TRBJ2-2
CASSLETGGHTGELFF
TGTGCCAGCAGCTTAGAAACAGGGGGTCACACCGGGGAGCTGTTTTTT
>TRBV7-6|NA|many|TRBJ2-1
CASSLGVVDNEQFF
TGTGCCAGCAGCTTGGGGGTTGTGGACAATGAGCAGTTCTTC
>TRBV6-1|NA|NA|TRBJ1-2
CSSRPPGDGIGGYTF
TGTTCCAGCAGACCACCCGGGGACGGTATTGGAGGCTACACCTTC
>TRBV12-3/TRBV12-4|NA|NA|TRBJ2-1
CASSFVAVEQFF
TGTGCCAGCAGTTTCGTGGCTGTTGAGCAGTTCTTC
>TRBV7-9|TRBD2|many|TRBJ2-1
CASSLIRLAGTYNEQFF
TGTGCCAGCAGCTTAATCCGACTAGCGGGGACCTACAATGAGCAGTTCTTC
>TRBV5-1|NA|many|TRBJ2-2
CASSAGQGINTGELFF
TGCGCCAGCAGCGCGGGTCAGGGCATCAACACCGGGGAGCTGTTTTTT
>TRBV3-1|TRBD2|NA|TRBJ2-5
CASSQEPGRAQETQYF
TGTGCCAGCAGCCAAGAACCCGGGAGGGCCCAAGAGACCCAGTACTTC
>TRBV4-1|NA|many|TRBJ2-2
CASGLYTGELFF
TGCGCCAGTGGGTTGTACACCGGGGAGCTGTTTTTT
>TRBV6-1|NA|NA|TRBJ1-2
CASRDGSSVYYGYTF
TGTGCCAGCCGGGACGGTTCAAGCGTCTACTATGGCTACACCTTC
>TRBV19|TRBD2|NA|TRBJ2-1
CASSIADRGSSYNEQFF
TGTGCCAGTAGTATAGCTGATCGCGGGAGCTCCTACAATGAGCAGTTCTTC
>TRBV6-2/TRBV6-3|TRBD2|many|TRBJ2-2
CASSYAGVGTGELFF
TGTGCCAGCAGTTACGCGGGAGTAGGAACCGGGGAGCTGTTTTTT
>TRBV29-1|TRBD2|many|TRBJ2-3
CSVLGLAGAPSTDTQYF
TGCAGCGTTCTAGGACTAGCGGGAGCTCCTAGCACAGATACGCAGTATTTT
>TRBV27|NA|many|TRBJ2-2
CASSLSSYTGELFF
TGTGCCAGCAGTTTATCTTCTTACACCGGGGAGCTGTTTTTT
>TRBV29-1|NA|many|TRBJ2-2
CSVVGLGPGELFF
TGCAGCGTTGTAGGACTGGGGCCCGGGGAGCTGTTTTTT
>TRBV2|NA|many|TRBJ2-5
CASSDFLLGETQYF
TGTGCCAGCAGTGATTTTCTCCTTGGAGAGACCCAGTACTTC
>TRBV18|NA|many|TRBJ1-1
CASSPLDTEAFF
TGTGCCAGCTCACCATTGGACACTGAAGCTTTCTTT
>TRBV12-3/TRBV12-4|NA|many|TRBJ2-1
CASSLGSAGVNEQFF
TGTGCCAGCAGTTTAGGCTCCGCAGGGGTCAATGAGCAGTTCTTC
>TRBV10-3|TRBD1|many|TRBJ2-3
CAIRNLGQNTDTQYF
TGTGCCATCCGTAACCTGGGACAGAACACAGATACGCAGTATTTT
>TRBV7-7|TRBD1|NA|TRBJ1-1
CASSSRHPGQEAFF
TGTGCCAGCAGCTCAAGACACCCGGGACAGGAAGCTTTCTTT